This T cell receptor (beta chain) came from a study of T cells in Graves' hyperthyroidism and ophthalmopathy. Study context: Prior to any treatment, at the point of initial diagnosis, peripheral blood was collected.

Authors of the study amplified TCR beta CDR3 regions from RNA transcripts. With the HTBI primer set, the TCR CDR3 went through a first round of RT-PCR. TCRdb ran MiXCR on the multiplex PCR reads and lists one entry per CDR3 protein. The table includes approximately 720,000 distinct CDR3 sequences, around a sixth detected once. Points from the study as a whole: Blood also showed most of the thyroid clonotypes that were expanded above 0.001.

As for this clonotype: Its antigen is undetermined.

Trimming pared 10 bases from V and 4 bases from J, leaving 17 bases between. The CDR3 runs 14 residues. Germline CDR1 reads MNHEY; CDR2 reads SVGAGI. The study based diagnoses on clinical symptoms, serum thyroxine and TRAb, thyroid ultrasound and orbital computed tomography. The PBMCs were taken from around 9 ml of fresh peripheral blood. The sequenced sample consisted of blood. V gene TRBV6-5 combines with J gene TRBJ1-3; D call uncertain. The clonotype was recovered from a woman between 45 and 65 years old with Graves' hyperthyroidism that later progressed to Graves' ophthalmopathy. The CDR3 loop reads CATDIDRGGNTIYF. As DNA, the CDR3 is TGTGCCACCGACATCGACCGCGGGGGAAACACCATATATTTT.